This T cell receptor (beta chain) derives from a study of OX40 agonist ivuxolimab in advanced cancers. Background on the study: Subjects had a mean age of about 65 years, with a range of 23 to 79; around 84% were male. About 42% of patients had received prior checkpoint inhibitor therapy.

This clone was seen once. Data came from immunoSEQ multiplex PCR; TCRdb stores just in-frame clones and leaves some out. The profile covers approximately 94,000 clones, with about 91% appearing a single time and about 0.15% taken by the ten largest. Blood was sampled at baseline, cycle 4 day 1, and cycle 7 day 1. In germline, CDR1 is MNHNS, CDR2 SASEGT. The CDR3 runs 15 residues. V lost 4 bases and J lost 4; bases outside the gene matches: 3. The receptor comes from an adult with an advanced solid tumor such as melanoma, head and neck, liver or kidney cancer. The genes are TRBV6-1 and TRBJ2-2, with 10 bases fitting TRBD2. The specimen comprised CD4+ or CD8+ T cells sorted from blood, sampled in a trial of the OX40 agonist ivuxolimab. CDR3 protein: CASSGSGGGTGELFF. DNA of the CDR3: TGTGCCAGCAGTGGAAGCGGGGGGGGCACCGGGGAGCTGTTTTTT.